This T cell receptor beta chain was captured in a study of control samples from healthy donors and cancer patients. Sequenced by immunoSEQ multiplex PCR; TCRdb stores in-frame clones only, minus some. The repertoire consists of around 250,000 clones, with 82% occurring once and the leading ten covering roughly 14%. The V gene's germline CDR1 is LNHDA and CDR2 SQIVND (reference sequence). This CDR3 has 15 amino acids. Trimming left V 5 bases short and J 2 bases short, with 16 bases between. Material for sequencing was PBMCs. The chain carries TRBV19 and TRBJ2-7; no firm D call. This TCR was sampled from a woman aged 55-75 years with lung cancer. CDR3 sequence (DNA): TGTGCCAGTAGTCTCAGTCGTGCTGGGCCCTACGAGCAGTACTTC. Encoded protein: CASSLSRAGPYEQYF. Using reference TRBV19 and TRBJ2-7 for the parts outside the CDR3, the full variable domain is DGGITQSPKYLFRKEGQNVTLSCEQNLNHDAMYWYRQDPGQGLRLIYYSQIVNDFQKGDIAEGYSVSREKKESFPLTVTSAQKNPTAFYLCASSLSRAGPYEQYFGPGTRLTVT.